This T cell receptor beta chain derives from a study of cytomegalovirus exposure and HLA in healthy donors. General study points: The authors excluded some V segments, including TRBV6-2 and TRBV6-3, as indistinguishable. Listed as cytomegalovirus-associated were 170 or so TCR beta chains.

The PCR made use of 60 Vbeta and 13 Jbeta primers. The protocol was immunoSEQ multiplex PCR, while the TCRdb copy is restricted to in-frame clones and leaves out a portion. The data hold fewer than 110,000 clones, with about 81% observed a single time. J was trimmed by 0 bases and V by 3 bases; bases with no gene match: 4. Germline V gene sequence: CDR1 LNHDA, CDR2 SQIVND (reference sequence). CDR3 length: 17 amino acids. Of note for this clone: What it recognizes is unknown.

The J gene is TRBJ2-6, the V gene TRBV19, with 8 bases that match TRBD1. Sequenced input: PBMCs. The sequence came from a man in his fifties in good health and CMV-seronegative. Here the CDR3 reads CASSIGQGRSGANVLTF. In DNA form, the CDR3 reads TGTGCCAGTAGTATCGGACAGGGCCGCTCTGGGGCCAACGTCCTGACTTTC.